Listed below are T cell receptor beta chains from one sample, sequenced in a study of T cell changes during pregnancy in multiple sclerosis. The table came from immunoSEQ multiplex PCR; TCRdb's copy has only in-frame clones and leaves some out. The sample contains about 50,000 clones, around nine tenths of which appear only once. The material sequenced was CD4+ T cells from peripheral blood mononuclear cells, taken before pregnancy. The receptor set was obtained from a female donor with multiple sclerosis, enrolled in a pregnancy study. Each CDR3 is given with its conserved first and last residue. A D gene is named only where the DNA matches it firmly. Part of the rows lack a size; the others show once, few, many or a class for expanded clones.

-	TRBJ2-7	-	TRBV18	CASSPSGVLSREQYF	TGTGCCAGCTCACCATCAGGGGTGTTATCTCGCGAGCAGTACTTC
TRBD1	TRBJ2-7	few	TRBV15	CATSAPGQGRYEQYF	TGTGCCACCAGCGCTCCGGGACAGGGGAGGTACGAGCAGTACTTC
TRBD1	TRBJ1-2	-	TRBV7-9	CASSALTGNLYGYTF	TGTGCCAGCAGCGCCTTGACAGGGAACCTCTATGGCTACACCTTC
-	TRBJ1-5	-	TRBV5-8	CASSLGIDSSSGAQHF	TGTGCCAGCAGCCTAGGAATAGACAGCTCCTCGGGGGCCCAGCATTTT
TRBD1	TRBJ2-5	-	TRBV7-8	CASSPRTGGETQYF	TGTGCCAGCAGCCCCCGGACAGGGGGCGAGACCCAGTACTTC
-	TRBJ1-2	-	TRBV4-2	CASSQDIGGTGYTF	TGTGCCAGCAGCCAAGATATAGGAGGTACCGGCTACACCTTC
TRBD2	TRBJ2-2	-	TRBV2	CASSELAGLYNGELFF	TGTGCCAGCAGTGAACTAGCGGGATTGTATAACGGGGAGCTGTTTTTT
TRBD1	TRBJ2-7	-	TRBV14	CASRRGPGQGLYEQYF	TGTGCCAGCCGGCGGGGACCGGGACAGGGTTTATACGAGCAGTACTTC
TRBD2	TRBJ2-5	-	TRBV30	CAWRSGTSSSETQYF	TGTGCCTGGAGGTCCGGGACTAGCTCGTCAGAGACCCAGTACTTC
-	TRBJ1-2	-	TRBV7-3	CASSLTGKAYGYTF	TGTGCCAGCAGCTTAACGGGCAAGGCCTATGGCTACACCTTC
-	TRBJ2-2	-	TRBV27	CASSLSAGELFF	TGTGCCAGCAGTTTAAGCGCCGGGGAGCTGTTTTTT
TRBD1	TRBJ2-2	-	TRBV7-9	CASSLGRGSNTGELFF	TGTGCCAGCAGCTTGGGCAGGGGGTCGAACACCGGGGAGCTGTTTTTT
-	TRBJ1-5	-	TRBV4-2	CASSQDGAANQPQHF	TGTGCCAGCAGCCAAGATGGGGCGGCTAATCAGCCCCAGCATTTT
-	TRBJ2-1	-	TRBV7-9	CASSFSQKRDEQFF	TGTGCCAGCAGCTTCAGTCAGAAGCGGGATGAGCAGTTCTTC
TRBD2	TRBJ2-7	few	TRBV30	CAWTSGAGVGEQYF	TGTGCCTGGACTTCTGGGGCGGGAGTAGGCGAGCAGTACTTC
-	TRBJ1-4	-	TRBV6-1	CASSGGLGLYEKLFF	TGTGCCAGCAGTGGTGGCCTGGGCTTATATGAAAAACTGTTTTTT
-	TRBJ2-1	-	TRBV27	CASQNRVGAYNEQFF	TGTGCCAGCCAAAACAGGGTGGGAGCATACAATGAGCAGTTCTTC
TRBD1	TRBJ1-2	few	TRBV18	CASSPPGSGVNRDRDGYTF	TGTGCCAGCTCACCACCAGGTTCAGGCGTAAACCGGGACAGGGACGGCTACACCTTC